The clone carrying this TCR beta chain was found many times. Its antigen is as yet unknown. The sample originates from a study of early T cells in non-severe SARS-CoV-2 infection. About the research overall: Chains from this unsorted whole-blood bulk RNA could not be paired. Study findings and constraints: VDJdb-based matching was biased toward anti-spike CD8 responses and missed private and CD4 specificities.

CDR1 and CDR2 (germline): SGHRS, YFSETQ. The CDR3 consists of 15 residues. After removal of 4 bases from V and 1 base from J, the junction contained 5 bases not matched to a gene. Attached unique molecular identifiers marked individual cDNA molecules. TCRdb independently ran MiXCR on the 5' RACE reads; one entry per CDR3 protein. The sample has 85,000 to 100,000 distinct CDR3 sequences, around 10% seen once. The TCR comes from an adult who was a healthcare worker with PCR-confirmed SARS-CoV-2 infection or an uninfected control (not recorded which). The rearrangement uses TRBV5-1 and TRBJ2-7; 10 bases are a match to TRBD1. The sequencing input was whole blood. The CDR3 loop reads CASSPRQGASYEQYF. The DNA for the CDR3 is TGCGCCAGCAGCCCAAGACAGGGGGCTTCCTACGAGCAGTACTTC.